The rows below give T cell receptor beta chains drawn from one sample of a study of CD4 T cells in relation to SARS-CoV-2 and coronaviruses. Their cognate antigens are unknown. Assay: immunoSEQ multiplex PCR; the TCRdb copy retains only in-frame clones and omits some. The data show over 15,000 clones, 65% to 75% seen once. The specimen was CD4+ T cells from PBMCs, cultured in vitro. The receptor set was obtained from a human donor in good health. CDR3s include the opening cysteine and the closing phenylalanine or tryptophan. The D gene is left open where the match is weak. Not all rows give a size; the values are once, few, many and, for expanded clones, a class.

NA | TRBJ2-2 | few | TRBV3-1/TRBV3-2 | CASSHSGELFF | TGTGCCAGCAGCCATTCCGGGGAGCTGTTTTTT
NA | TRBJ2-5 | NA | TRBV2 | CASRAEGLETQYF | TGTGCCAGCAGGGCCGAAGGCCTGGAGACCCAGTACTTC
TRBD1 | TRBJ1-2 | NA | TRBV10-2 | CASSAGQGARYGYTF | TGCGCCAGCAGTGCGGGACAGGGGGCACGGTATGGCTACACCTTC
NA | TRBJ2-7 | NA | TRBV5-8 | CASSLRGGGYYEQYF | TGTGCCAGCAGCTTGAGAGGTGGAGGTTACTACGAGCAGTACTTC
NA | TRBJ2-2 | NA | TRBV10-3 | CAISSQRNTGELFF | TGTGCCATCAGTAGTCAGAGAAACACCGGGGAGCTGTTTTTT
TRBD1 | TRBJ1-1 | NA | TRBV3-1/TRBV3-2 | CASSHGTGEAFF | TGTGCCAGCAGCCACGGGACAGGTGAAGCTTTCTTT
NA | TRBJ2-5 | NA | TRBV11-3 | CASSFLSPRLVITQYF | TGTGCCAGCAGCTTCCTTTCACCAAGACTAGTCATAACCCAGTACTTC
NA | TRBJ2-5 | NA | TRBV7-9 | CASSLDVGTWSSGETQYF | TGTGCCAGCAGCTTAGATGTCGGGACATGGTCCTCAGGAGAGACCCAGTACTTC
NA | TRBJ2-7 | NA | TRBV15 | CATSRGNYEQYF | TGTGCCACCAGCAGGGGAAACTACGAGCAGTACTTC
NA | TRBJ1-2 | NA | TRBV29-1 | CSVVEFNYGYTF | TGCAGCGTTGTTGAGTTCAACTATGGCTACACCTTC
NA | TRBJ2-1 | large | TRBV4-1 | CASSQGVAREIQFF | TGCGCCAGCAGCCAGGGGGTTGCGCGAGAGATCCAGTTCTTC
TRBD2 | TRBJ2-3 | NA | TRBV10-1 | CASSAGPMSGIADTQYF | TGCGCCAGCAGTGCCGGACCTATGAGCGGGATAGCAGATACGCAGTATTTT
NA | TRBJ2-5 | NA | TRBV10-3 | CAIRAVGGRPETQYF | TGTGCCATCAGGGCGGTAGGGGGGCGCCCAGAGACCCAGTACTTC
NA | TRBJ2-3 | NA | TRBV5-8 | CASSLNRGTDTQYF | TGTGCCAGCAGCTTGAACAGGGGCACAGATACGCAGTATTTT
NA | TRBJ1-2 | NA | TRBV19 | CASSRQTDGYTF | TGTGCCAGTAGTCGCCAGACAGATGGCTACACCTTC
NA | TRBJ1-1 | NA | TRBV20-1 | CSASKVLGGLRNTEAFF | TGCAGTGCTAGTAAGGTATTGGGGGGGTTGCGGAACACTGAAGCTTTCTTT
TRBD1 | TRBJ2-1 | few | TRBV19 | CASSSTGGVYNEQFF | TGTGCCAGTAGTTCAACAGGGGGCGTTTACAATGAGCAGTTCTTC
TRBD1 | TRBJ1-1 | NA | TRBV19 | CASSIGTENTEAFF | TGTGCCAGTAGTATCGGGACAGAGAACACTGAAGCTTTCTTT
NA | TRBJ1-1 | NA | TRBV7-9 | CASSLGPGKQAFF | TGTGCCAGCAGCTTAGGTCCCGGAAAGCAAGCTTTCTTT
NA | TRBJ1-5 | NA | TRBV5-1 | CASSIQSGQPQHF | TGCGCCAGCAGCATCCAGTCGGGTCAGCCCCAGCATTTT
NA | TRBJ1-6 | NA | TRBV2 | CASRKDLGTIDGNSPLHF | TGTGCCAGCAGGAAAGATTTGGGGACAATTGACGGGAATTCACCCCTCCACTTT
NA | TRBJ1-1 | NA | TRBV7-9 | CASSPRDLSPMNTEAFF | TGTGCCAGCAGCCCCCGGGATCTTTCCCCCATGAACACTGAAGCTTTCTTT
NA | TRBJ1-1 | NA | TRBV30 | CAWNLQSMNTEAFF | TGTGCCTGGAACCTACAGAGTATGAACACTGAAGCTTTCTTT
TRBD1 | TRBJ1-5 | few | TRBV19 | CASRQGQVGAQPQHF | TGTGCCAGTAGGCAGGGACAGGTCGGCGCTCAGCCCCAGCATTTT
TRBD2 | TRBJ2-3 | NA | TRBV7-9 | CASSPGLAGGTPSTDTQYF | TGTGCCAGCAGCCCGGGACTAGCGGGAGGGACCCCTAGCACAGATACGCAGTATTTT
TRBD2 | TRBJ2-1 | NA | TRBV10-3 | CAISEGLAGAGSYNEQFF | TGTGCCATCAGCGAAGGACTAGCGGGAGCGGGTTCCTACAATGAGCAGTTCTTC
NA | TRBJ1-1 | NA | TRBV12-3/TRBV12-4 | CASSFWEDAEAFF | TGTGCCAGCAGTTTTTGGGAGGACGCTGAAGCTTTCTTT
NA | TRBJ1-5 | once | TRBV3-1/TRBV3-2 | CASSQGSGNQPQHF | TGTGCCAGCAGCCAAGGTTCCGGAAATCAGCCCCAGCATTTT
TRBD2 | TRBJ2-5 | NA | TRBV28 | CASRVGLAPRAETQYF | TGTGCCAGCAGGGTAGGACTAGCTCCTAGGGCAGAGACCCAGTACTTC
NA | TRBJ1-1 | NA | TRBV19 | CASSENTEAFF | TGTGCCAGTAGCGAGAACACTGAAGCTTTCTTT
NA | TRBJ2-5 | NA | TRBV5-4 | CASSFSGQETQYF | TGTGCCAGCAGCTTTAGCGGCCAAGAGACCCAGTACTTC
TRBD1 | TRBJ1-2 | NA | TRBV5-6 | CASGTGQGGRYGYTF | TGTGCCAGCGGAACGGGACAGGGGGGTCGGTATGGCTACACCTTC
TRBD2 | TRBJ2-1 | few | TRBV19 | CATRQGLAGGTNEQFF | TGTGCCACCAGGCAGGGACTAGCGGGAGGGACGAATGAGCAGTTCTTC
NA | TRBJ2-1 | NA | TRBV3-1/TRBV3-2 | CASSQGGEQFF | TGTGCCAGCAGCCAAGGCGGTGAGCAGTTCTTC
TRBD2 | TRBJ2-3 | NA | TRBV24-1 | CATSDGGRASVGTDTQYF | TGTGCCACCAGTGATGGAGGGAGGGCCTCGGTCGGCACAGATACGCAGTATTTT